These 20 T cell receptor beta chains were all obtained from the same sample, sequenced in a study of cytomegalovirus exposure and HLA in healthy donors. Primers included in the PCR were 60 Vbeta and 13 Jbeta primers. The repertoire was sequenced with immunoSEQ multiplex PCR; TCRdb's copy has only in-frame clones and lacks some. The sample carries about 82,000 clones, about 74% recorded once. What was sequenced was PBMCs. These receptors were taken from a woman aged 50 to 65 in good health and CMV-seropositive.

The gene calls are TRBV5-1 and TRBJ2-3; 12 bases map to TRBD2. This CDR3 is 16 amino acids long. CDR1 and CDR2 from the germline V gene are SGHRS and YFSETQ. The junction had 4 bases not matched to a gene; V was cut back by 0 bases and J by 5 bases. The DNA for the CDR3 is TGCGCCAGCAGCTTGGACCTAGCGGGAGGGGGAGATACGCAGTATTTT. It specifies CASSLDLAGGGDTQYF.

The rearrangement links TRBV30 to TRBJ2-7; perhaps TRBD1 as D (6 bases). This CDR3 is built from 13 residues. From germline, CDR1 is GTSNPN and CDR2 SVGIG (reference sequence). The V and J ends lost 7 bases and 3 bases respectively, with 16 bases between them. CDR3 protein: CAFTDRILYEQYF. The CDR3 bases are TGTGCCTTTACAGACAGGATACTCTACGAGCAGTACTTC.

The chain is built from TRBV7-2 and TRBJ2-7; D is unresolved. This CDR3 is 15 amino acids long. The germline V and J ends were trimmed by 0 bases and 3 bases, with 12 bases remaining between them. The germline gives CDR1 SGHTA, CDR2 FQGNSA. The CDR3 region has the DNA TGTGCCAGCAGCTTAGCTACCCCACTCAACTACGAGCAGTACTTC. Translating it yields CASSLATPLNYEQYF.

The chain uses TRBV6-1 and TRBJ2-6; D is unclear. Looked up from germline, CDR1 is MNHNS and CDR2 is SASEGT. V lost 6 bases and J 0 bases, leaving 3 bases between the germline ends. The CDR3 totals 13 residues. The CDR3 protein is CASSSSGANVLTF. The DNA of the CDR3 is TGTGCCAGCAGCAGCTCTGGGGCCAACGTCCTGACTTTC.

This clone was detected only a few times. Written as DNA, the CDR3 is TGTGCCTGGAGTTGGCAGGGTAAGGGCATTCAGTACTTC. Translated: CAWSWQGKGIQYF. V is TRBV30 and J is TRBJ2-4; D possibly corresponds to TRBD1 (5 bases). Trimming took off 2 bases at V and 9 bases at J, with 14 bases between the two ends. CDR3 size: 13 residues. The V gene's germline CDR1 is GTSNPN and CDR2 SVGIG (reference sequence).

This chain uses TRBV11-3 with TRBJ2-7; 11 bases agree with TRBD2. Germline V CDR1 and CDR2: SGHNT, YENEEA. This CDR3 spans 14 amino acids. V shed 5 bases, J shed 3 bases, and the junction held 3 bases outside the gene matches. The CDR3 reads CASSAGTSGYEQYF. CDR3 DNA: TGTGCCAGCAGCGCCGGGACTAGCGGCTACGAGCAGTACTTC.

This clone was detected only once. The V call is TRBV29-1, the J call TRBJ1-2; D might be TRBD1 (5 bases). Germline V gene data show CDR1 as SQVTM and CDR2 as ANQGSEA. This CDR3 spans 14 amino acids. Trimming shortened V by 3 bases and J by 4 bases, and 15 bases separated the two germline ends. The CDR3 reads CSVDRAGSTYGYTF. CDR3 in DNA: TGCAGCGTTGATCGGGCAGGGTCAACCTATGGCTACACCTTC.

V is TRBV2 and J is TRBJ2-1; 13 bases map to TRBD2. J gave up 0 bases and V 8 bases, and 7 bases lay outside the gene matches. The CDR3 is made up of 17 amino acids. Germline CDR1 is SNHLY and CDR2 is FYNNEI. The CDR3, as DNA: TGTGCCAGCGGGGGACTAGCGGGATGGAGCTCCTACAATGAGCAGTTCTTC. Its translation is CASGGLAGWSSYNEQFF.

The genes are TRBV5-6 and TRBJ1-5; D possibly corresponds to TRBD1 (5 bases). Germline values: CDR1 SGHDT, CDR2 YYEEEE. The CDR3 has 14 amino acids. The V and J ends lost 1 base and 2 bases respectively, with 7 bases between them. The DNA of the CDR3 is TGTGCCAGCAGCTTGACAGGAGGCAATCAGCCCCAGCATTTT. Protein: CASSLTGGNQPQHF.

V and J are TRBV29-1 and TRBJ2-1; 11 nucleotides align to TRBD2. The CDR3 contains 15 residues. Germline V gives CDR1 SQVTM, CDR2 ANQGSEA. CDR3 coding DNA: TGCACGGGGGGTTCTGGTAGCGGGAGGGCCTTTGAGCAGTTCTTC. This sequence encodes CTGGSGSGRAFEQFF.

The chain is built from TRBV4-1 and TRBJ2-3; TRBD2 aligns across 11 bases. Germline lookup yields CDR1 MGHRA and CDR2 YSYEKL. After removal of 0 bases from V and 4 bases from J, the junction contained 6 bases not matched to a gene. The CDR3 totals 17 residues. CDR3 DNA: TGCGCCAGCAGCCAAGAATTAGCGGGAGGGCCCGCAGATACGCAGTATTTT. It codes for CASSQELAGGPADTQYF.

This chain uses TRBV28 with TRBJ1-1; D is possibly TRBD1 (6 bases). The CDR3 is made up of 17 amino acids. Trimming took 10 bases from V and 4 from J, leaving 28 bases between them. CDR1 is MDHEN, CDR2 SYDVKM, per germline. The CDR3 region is CAISPWRFKAGATEAFF. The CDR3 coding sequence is TGTGCCATCAGCCCTTGGCGGTTTAAGGCAGGGGCCACTGAAGCTTTCTTT.

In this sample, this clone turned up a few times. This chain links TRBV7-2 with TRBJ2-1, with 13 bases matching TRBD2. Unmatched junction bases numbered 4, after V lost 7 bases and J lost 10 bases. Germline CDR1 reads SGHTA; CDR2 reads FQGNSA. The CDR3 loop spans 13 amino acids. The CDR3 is CASTGGLAGEQFF. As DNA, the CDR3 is TGTGCCAGCACCGGGGGACTAGCGGGGGAGCAGTTCTTC.

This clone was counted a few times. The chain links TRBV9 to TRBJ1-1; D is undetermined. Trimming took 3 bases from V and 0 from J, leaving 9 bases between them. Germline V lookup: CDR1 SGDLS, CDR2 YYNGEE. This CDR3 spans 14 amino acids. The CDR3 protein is CASSGGAMNTEAFF. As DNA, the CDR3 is TGTGCCAGCAGCGGTGGAGCTATGAACACTGAAGCTTTCTTT.

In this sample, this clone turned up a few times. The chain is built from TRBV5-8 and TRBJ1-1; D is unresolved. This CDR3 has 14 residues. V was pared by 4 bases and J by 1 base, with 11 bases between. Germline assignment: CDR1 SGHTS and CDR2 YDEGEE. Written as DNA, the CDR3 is TGTGCCAGCAGCCGTACCGCGGGGAACACTGAAGCTTTCTTT. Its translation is CASSRTAGNTEAFF.

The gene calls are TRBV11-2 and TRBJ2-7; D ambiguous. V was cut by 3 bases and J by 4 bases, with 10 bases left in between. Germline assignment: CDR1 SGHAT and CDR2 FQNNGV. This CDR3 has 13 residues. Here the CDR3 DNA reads TGTGCCAGCAGCTTCGGAGCTGGATACGAGCAGTACTTC. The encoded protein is CASSFGAGYEQYF.

As DNA, the CDR3 is TGTGCCTGGAATAAGTGGGGGGGCGCGGGGCAGCCCCAGCATTTT. As protein: CAWNKWGGAGQPQHF. The V call is TRBV30, the J call TRBJ1-5, with D perhaps matching TRBD1 (6 bases). V lost 4 bases to trimming and J lost 7 bases, with 20 bases between them. CDR3 length equals 15 residues. Germline-derived CDR1 and CDR2 are GTSNPN and SVGIG (reference sequence). The full variable domain, in which reference TRBV30 and TRBJ1-5 provide the parts outside the CDR3, is SQTIHQWPATLVQPVGSPLSLECTVEGTSNPNLYWYRQAAGRGLQLLFYSVGIGQISSEVPQNLSASRPQDRQFILSSKKLLLSDSGFYLCAWNKWGGAGQPQHFGDGTRLSIL.

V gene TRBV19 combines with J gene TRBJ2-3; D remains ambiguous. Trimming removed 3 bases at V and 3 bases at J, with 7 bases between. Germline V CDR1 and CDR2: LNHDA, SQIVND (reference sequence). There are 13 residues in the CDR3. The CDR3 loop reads CASSIPGTDTQYF. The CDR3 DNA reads TGTGCCAGTAGTATCCCCGGGACAGATACGCAGTATTTT.

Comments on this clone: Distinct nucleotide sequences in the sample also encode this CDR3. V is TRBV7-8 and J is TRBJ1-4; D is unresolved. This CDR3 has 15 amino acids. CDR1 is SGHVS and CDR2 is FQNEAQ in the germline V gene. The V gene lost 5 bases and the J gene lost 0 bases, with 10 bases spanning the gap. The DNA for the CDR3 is TGTGCCAGCAGCCTCCGAGGCCCAACTAATGAAAAACTGTTTTTT. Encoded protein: CASSLRGPTNEKLFF.

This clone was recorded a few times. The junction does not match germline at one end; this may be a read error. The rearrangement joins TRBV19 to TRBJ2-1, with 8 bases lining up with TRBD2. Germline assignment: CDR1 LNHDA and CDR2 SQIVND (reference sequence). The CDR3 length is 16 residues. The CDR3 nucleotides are TGTGCGAGTAAGACGAAAGGGAGCGGGGGATACAATGAGCAGTTCTTC. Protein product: CASKTKGSGGYNEQFF.